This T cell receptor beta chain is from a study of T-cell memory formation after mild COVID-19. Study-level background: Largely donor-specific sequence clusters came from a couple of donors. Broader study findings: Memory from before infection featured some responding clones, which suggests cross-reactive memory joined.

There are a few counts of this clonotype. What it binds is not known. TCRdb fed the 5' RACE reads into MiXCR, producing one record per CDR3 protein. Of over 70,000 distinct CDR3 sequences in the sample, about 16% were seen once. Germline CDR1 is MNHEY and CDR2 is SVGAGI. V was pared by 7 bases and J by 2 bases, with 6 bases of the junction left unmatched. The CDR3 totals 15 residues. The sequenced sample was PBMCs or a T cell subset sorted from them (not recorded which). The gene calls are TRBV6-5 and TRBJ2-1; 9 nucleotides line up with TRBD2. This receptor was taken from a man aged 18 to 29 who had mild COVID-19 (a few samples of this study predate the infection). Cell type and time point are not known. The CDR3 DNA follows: TGTGCCAGCAATAGGATAGCGGGGGCCTACAATGAGCAGTTCTTC. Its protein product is CASNRIAGAYNEQFF.